This passage covers 19 T cell receptor beta chains from one sample sequenced in a study of T cell repertoires in cytomegalovirus infection. For these receptors, no antigen is known. TCRdb re-derived calls from the reads in MiXCR, one entry per CDR3 protein. This table holds about a million distinct CDR3 sequences, roughly a third found once. The material was cultured CD8+ T cells from PBMCs, obtained from culture after CMV antigen stimulation. The receptor set was obtained from a human donor in good health (CMV status not recorded). Some clones in this sample may be carry-over from other donors' samples.

This clonotype was recorded at least ten times. V is TRBV12-3 or TRBV12-4 and J is TRBJ2-7; no firm D call. CDR3 size: 13 residues. V lost 2 bases to trimming and J lost 6 bases, with 11 bases between them. This CDR3 reads CASSLSLASEQYV. In DNA, the CDR3 is TGTGCCAGCAGTTTAAGCCTTGCCAGCGAGCAGTACGTC.

The rearrangement links TRBV2 to TRBJ2-7, with TRBD2 as a possible D gene (5 bases). The CDR3 extends over 13 amino acids. Germline V gene lookup returns CDR1 SNHLY and CDR2 FYNNEI. Trimming removed 6 bases at V and 3 bases at J, with 12 bases between. The CDR3 region is CASRGEVNYEQYF. CDR3 bases: TGTGCCAGCAGGGGAGAGGTCAACTACGAGCAGTACTTC. The full variable domain, its missing parts supplied by reference TRBV2 and TRBJ2-7, is EPEVTQTPSHQVTQMGQEVILRCVPISNHLYFYWYRQILGQKVEFLVSFYNNEISEKSEIFDDQFSVERPDGSNFTLKIRSTKLEDSAMYFCASRGEVNYEQYFGPGTRLTVT.

This chain uses TRBV29-1 with TRBJ2-1; D is possibly TRBD2 (7 bases). This CDR3 contains 18 residues. From germline, CDR1 is SQVTM and CDR2 ANQGSEA. The V gene lost 8 bases and the J gene lost 1 base, with 27 bases spanning the gap. The CDR3 sequence: CSHSGGSVSVLSYNEQFF. The CDR3 nucleotides read TGCAGCCATTCGGGGGGCAGTGTATCGGTTTTGTCCTACAATGAGCAGTTCTTC.

The CDR3 is CASSEGSSSTDTQYF. The CDR3 DNA follows: TGTGCCAGCAGTGAAGGTAGCAGTAGCACAGATACGCAGTATTTT. The rearrangement links TRBV2 to TRBJ2-3; D is ambiguous. V dropped 1 base and J dropped 0 bases, with 8 bases sitting between them. Germline CDR1 SNHLY, CDR2 FYNNEI. The CDR3 has 15 amino acids. The full variable domain, its missing parts supplied by reference TRBV2 and TRBJ2-3, is EPEVTQTPSHQVTQMGQEVILRCVPISNHLYFYWYRQILGQKVEFLVSFYNNEISEKSEIFDDQFSVERPDGSNFTLKIRSTKLEDSAMYFCASSEGSSSTDTQYFGPGTRLTVL.

The rearrangement links TRBV7-9 to TRBJ1-1; 8 bases are a match to TRBD1. Germline assignment: CDR1 SEHNR and CDR2 FQNEAQ (reference sequence). After removal of 1 base from V and 1 base from J, the junction contained 5 bases not matched to a gene. The CDR3 contains 16 residues. The CDR3: CASSLVGQVENTEAFF. In DNA form, the CDR3 reads TGTGCCAGCAGCTTAGTGGGACAGGTCGAGAACACTGAAGCTTTCTTT.

The V gene is TRBV29-1, the J gene TRBJ1-1; D remains ambiguous. Germline V gives CDR1 SQVTM, CDR2 ANQGSEA. The CDR3 runs to 12 residues. V was trimmed by 4 bases and J by 5 bases, leaving 11 bases between them. CDR3 nucleotides: TGCAGCGTTGCCCTCAGAAAGACTGAAGCTTTCTTT. The encoded protein is CSVALRKTEAFF.

This clonotype occurred a few times. The chain uses TRBV5-6 and TRBJ2-3; no clear D gene. V shed 0 bases and J shed 5 bases, with 7 bases lying between them. Germline CDR1 SGHDT, CDR2 YYEEEE. The CDR3 has 13 amino acids. CDR3 sequence (DNA): TGTGCCAGCAGCTTGGGGGCTAAAGATACGCAGTATTTT. It yields the protein CASSLGAKDTQYF.

The chain joins TRBV13 to TRBJ1-5; TRBD1 matches at 8 bases. Unmatched junction bases numbered 7, after V lost 1 base and J lost 2 bases. This CDR3 has 17 residues. Germline values: CDR1 PRHDT, CDR2 FYEKMQ (reference sequence). The CDR3 DNA sequence: TGTGCCAGCAGCTTAGTAAGGGCAGGGGGCCGCAATCAGCCCCAGCATTTT. This sequence encodes CASSLVRAGGRNQPQHF.

This clonotype has only a few counts. The V call is TRBV6-2 or TRBV6-3, the J call TRBJ2-3, with D maybe TRBD2 (6 bases). V lost 2 bases to trimming and J lost 2 bases, with 14 bases between them. The germline V gene has CDR1 MNHEY and CDR2 SVGEGT. The length of the CDR3 is 16 residues. The DNA for the CDR3 is TGTGCCAGCAGTTACCCCACCGGGGGTCCCACAGATACGCAGTATTTT. Its protein product is CASSYPTGGPTDTQYF.

The chain has TRBV12-3 or TRBV12-4 and TRBJ1-2, with D unresolved. This CDR3 contains 13 residues. The ends were cut back, 7 bases at V and 4 bases at J, with 13 bases in the middle. The CDR3 spells CASTLGIGYGYTF. CDR3 DNA: TGTGCCAGCACCTTGGGGATAGGCTATGGCTACACCTTC.

This clonotype showed up just a few times. This chain links TRBV19 with TRBJ1-6; 7 nucleotides line up with TRBD1. Germline V CDR1 and CDR2: LNHDA, SQIVND (reference sequence). J gave up 0 bases and V 8 bases, and 10 bases lay outside the gene matches. The CDR3 loop spans 17 amino acids. The CDR3 bases are TGTGCCAGTGCACCGGGGACAGTCACCTCCTATAATTCACCCCTCCACTTT. Its translation is CASAPGTVTSYNSPLHF.

This clonotype was seen at least ten times. V gene TRBV7-2 combines with J gene TRBJ1-2; TRBD1 matches 7 bases. Per the germline V gene, CDR1 is SGHTA and CDR2 is FQGNSA. V shed 5 bases and J 1 base; nucleotides not matched to a gene: 10. The CDR3 contains 16 residues. The CDR3, as DNA: TGTGCCAGCAGCCACAGGGGCAACACTTATAACTATGGCTACACCTTC. Its translation is CASSHRGNTYNYGYTF. The complete variable domain, with remaining parts taken from reference TRBV7-2 and TRBJ1-2, reads GAGVSQSPSNKVTEKGKDVELRCDPISGHTALYWYRQSLGQGLEFLIYFQGNSAPDKSGLPSDRFSAERTGGSVSTLTIQRTQQEDSAVYLCASSHRGNTYNYGYTFGSGTRLTVV.

In its sample, this clonotype was seen a few times. The chain links TRBV2 to TRBJ1-2; D is perhaps TRBD1 (6 bases). V was pared by 0 bases and J by 2 bases, with 16 bases between. Germline V CDR1 and CDR2: SNHLY, FYNNEI. This CDR3 has 17 amino acids. In DNA form, the CDR3 reads TGTGCCAGCAGTGAAGCTGACAGGTCTCTTAGGAACTATGGCTACACCTTC. Translating gives CASSEADRSLRNYGYTF. Based on the CDR3 plus reference TRBV2 and TRBJ1-2, the full variable domain is EPEVTQTPSHQVTQMGQEVILRCVPISNHLYFYWYRQILGQKVEFLVSFYNNEISEKSEIFDDQFSVERPDGSNFTLKIRSTKLEDSAMYFCASSEADRSLRNYGYTFGSGTRLTVV.

The chain carries TRBV18 and TRBJ2-1; possible D gene TRBD1, 5 bases. With 2 bases removed from V and 7 bases from J, the gap between germline ends came to 18 bases. The CDR3 length is 16 residues. Per germline, CDR1 KGHSH and CDR2 LQKENI. The CDR3 spells CASSPESRVKGNEQFF. As DNA, the CDR3 is TGTGCCAGCTCACCAGAGAGCAGGGTCAAAGGAAATGAGCAGTTCTTC.

Concerning this clonotype itself: The germline gene is not matched at one end of the junction; a read error may be the cause. The V gene is TRBV6-1, the J gene TRBJ2-3; perhaps TRBD2 as D (6 bases). The CDR3 is 16 amino acids. Germline V lookup: CDR1 MNHNS, CDR2 SASEGT. CDR3 coding DNA: TGTGTCAGCGGGCGGGACGAGCCGATTATCACAGATACGCAGTATTTT. This gives the protein CVSGRDEPIITDTQYF.

The CDR3: CASTRSGLYGYTF. As DNA, the CDR3 is TGTGCCAGCACGCGGTCCGGCCTCTATGGCTACACCTTC. The V gene is TRBV12-3 or TRBV12-4, the J gene TRBJ1-2, with D hard to call. Trimming cost V 7 bases and J 4 bases, with 13 bases left between them. This CDR3 has 13 amino acids.

This clonotype was counted between two and nine times. This rearrangement joins TRBV27 to TRBJ1-2; D is unresolved. Germline V gives CDR1 MNHEY, CDR2 SMNVEV (reference sequence). Trimming shortened V by 3 bases and J by 6 bases, and 14 bases separated the two germline ends. The CDR3 runs to 14 residues. CDR3 bases: TGTGCCAGCAGTTTTTTGCCGAGGACCCATGGCTACACCTTC. This codes for CASSFLPRTHGYTF.

This clonotype has more than one count but fewer than ten. This sequence joins TRBV12-3 or TRBV12-4 and TRBJ2-7; the D is unclear. The CDR3 is 13 amino acids. V gave up 1 base and J gave up 1 base, with 5 bases separating them. CDR3 residues: CASSLDKSYEQYF. In nucleotides, the CDR3 is TGTGCCAGCAGTTTAGACAAATCCTACGAGCAGTACTTC.

In its sample, this clonotype was seen a few times. This sequence joins TRBV12-3 or TRBV12-4 and TRBJ2-5; TRBD2 aligns across 8 bases. With V trimmed by 4 bases and J by 5 bases, 12 bases remained unmatched. This CDR3 contains 16 residues. The CDR3 spells CASSSTQRGHGETQYF. The CDR3 DNA reads as TGTGCCAGCAGTTCTACCCAGCGGGGGCATGGGGAGACCCAGTACTTC.